These T cell receptor beta chains were read from a single sample in a study of blood T cell repertoires in COVID-19. Assay: immunoSEQ multiplex PCR; the TCRdb copy retains only in-frame clones and omits some. The table shows around 360,000 clones, with around 87% occurring only once. The specimen was peripheral blood. The source is a woman in her twenties or thirties with COVID-19, enrolled during active disease. The CDR3 runs from the conserved cysteine through the conserved F or W. D genes are given only for firm matches. Rows give clone size only sometimes, using once, few, many, or a class for an expanded clone.

j_call | v_call | d_call | clone_size | cdr3_aa | cdr3_nt
TRBJ1-4 | TRBV30 | TRBD1 | once | CAWGASGRGLGDEKLFF | TGTGCCTGGGGGGCGTCAGGCAGGGGGCTCGGGGATGAAAAACTGTTTTTT
TRBJ2-7 | TRBV5-4 | TRBD2 | . | CASSLTSGNYEQYF | TGTGCCAGCAGCCTGACTAGCGGGAACTACGAGCAGTACTTC
TRBJ2-3 | TRBV2 | TRBD2 | . | CASSWEGGDTQYF | TGTGCCAGCAGTTGGGAGGGAGGGGATACGCAGTATTTT
TRBJ2-3 | TRBV23-1 | TRBD2 | . | CASSQSIWGGATDTQYF | TGCGCCAGCAGTCAATCGATCTGGGGGGGAGCAACAGATACGCAGTATTTT
TRBJ2-3 | TRBV2 | TRBD2 | . | CASSEGLAGDTQYF | TGTGCCAGCAGTGAAGGTCTAGCGGGAGATACGCAGTATTTT
TRBJ2-7 | TRBV29-1 | . | . | CSVTRSMSYEQYF | TGCAGCGTAACAAGGAGCATGTCCTACGAGCAGTACTTC
TRBJ2-4 | TRBV28 | TRBD2 | . | CASSSIRSGSKNIQYF | TGTGCCAGCAGTTCGATACGCAGCGGGAGCAAAAACATTCAGTACTTC
TRBJ2-3 | TRBV2 | . | once | CASSDMPMGTDTQYF | TGTGCCAGCAGTGATATGCCTATGGGCACAGATACGCAGTATTTT
TRBJ1-2 | TRBV28 | TRBD1 | . | CASSFGQANYGYTF | TGTGCCAGCAGTTTCGGACAGGCAAACTATGGCTACACCTTC
TRBJ1-6 | TRBV14 | TRBD1 | once | CASSSGQNGYSPLHF | TGTGCCAGCAGCTCGGGACAGAATGGATATTCACCCCTCCACTTT
TRBJ1-6 | TRBV2 | . | . | CASRNDGRNSPLHF | TGTGCCAGCAGAAACGACGGGAGAAATTCACCCCTCCACTTT